This T cell receptor beta chain was sequenced for a study of T cells expressing NK-cell markers (dated by TCRdb to the early 2020s). For the study in its entirety: TCR beta-chain repertoires were profiled in sorted CD3+CD56+NKG2C+, CD3+CD56+NKG2C- and CD3+CD56-NKG2C+ T-cell subsets from several donors. Among the eight sequenced donors, seven were HCMV-seropositive and one was HCMV-seronegative. Randomly selected healthy volunteers, three men and five women, were used as the eight sequenced donors. Sequencing of the libraries produced 2 x 150 bp reads on Illumina HiSeq 2000/2500, MiSeq or NextSeq.

What the research found in general, with its limitations: For several donors, the dominant CD3+CD56+NKG2C+ clonotypes were among the top 10 CD8+ clonotypes and accounted for roughly 1.0-8% of CD8+ T cells. Those dominant clonotypes were again the most abundant among CD3+CD56-NKG2C+ cells in a few donors, at about 28.3-60.1%. It remained unclear whether the expanded NKG2C-expressing T cell clones were specific for HCMV antigens.

Sequencing was performed on an Illumina HiSeq 2000. TCR beta cDNA libraries were made by 5'RACE template switching that added a universal primer site and unique molecular identifiers. cDNA synthesis was primed from the TCR beta constant segment, followed by two successive PCR amplification steps. The study's own analysis went as follows. MIGEC handled demultiplexing of the reads and grouping by UMI, while MiTCR was used to assemble and quantify clonotypes. Only TCR cDNA sequences supported by at least two reads were kept to exclude erroneous sequences. Downstream repertoire analysis used the tcR package, and clonotypes were matched across fractions by CDR3 nucleotide sequence plus V segment. VDJmatch was used to annotate antigen specificity against VDJdb, with one amino acid substitution in CDR3 allowed. The reads underwent TCRdb reprocessing, giving one record for each CDR3 protein sequence and no DNA. In this record, the V and J calls reflect TCRdb's handling and not the investigators' own analysis. This sample's clone table shows some 410,000 distinct CDR3 sequences. The top ten clones comprise approximately 7% of the sample.

A commercial ELISA kit detecting HCMV-specific IgG in serum was used to determine HCMV serostatus. Peripheral blood mononuclear cells were isolated from blood by Ficoll density gradient centrifugation. Concerning this clonotype: The specificity of this receptor is unknown.

Sequenced sample: blood T cells: a sorted CD56 or NKG2C T cell subset, CD4+ or CD8+ T cells, or bulk PBMC T cells (not recorded which). The sequence came from a woman between 18 and 70 years old in good health.

The CDR3 is CASSPTGIDYEQYF. This sequence uses TRBV18 and TRBJ2-7; TCRdb names TRBD1, which stays unverified in the absence of DNA. Looking up the germline V gene yields CDR1 KGHSH and CDR2 LQKENI. The CDR3 has 14 amino acids, counting the end cysteine and phenylalanine. Only the protein sequence is given.